This T cell receptor (beta chain) was identified in a study of molecular identifiers for immune sequencing clone quantification. Germline V gene sequence: CDR1 SGHDT, CDR2 YYEEEE. There are 12 residues in the CDR3. General study points: Highly expanded clones may be undercounted when identical TCR molecules share barcodes.

Comments on this clonotype: Its specificity is not known.

TCRdb reanalysed the PCR reads using MiXCR and keeps one entry per CDR3 protein. Here the sample spans a few hundred thousand distinct CDR3 sequences, around 25% being singletons. The TCR comes from a human donor in good health. Some libraries in this study had Jurkat cell RNA spiked in. The chain couples TRBV5-6 to TRBJ2-3; D is undetermined. The assigned J gene may be wrong: the sequence end matches TRBJ1-5 better. The specimen was naive CD8+ T cells from blood, with Jurkat cell RNA spiked in. Subset given: FACS-sorted CD8+CD4-CCR7+CD45RA+ naive T cells. CDR3 in amino acids: CASSESTDTQHF. Written as DNA, the CDR3 is TGTGCCAGCAGCGAATCCACAGATACGCAGCATTTT.